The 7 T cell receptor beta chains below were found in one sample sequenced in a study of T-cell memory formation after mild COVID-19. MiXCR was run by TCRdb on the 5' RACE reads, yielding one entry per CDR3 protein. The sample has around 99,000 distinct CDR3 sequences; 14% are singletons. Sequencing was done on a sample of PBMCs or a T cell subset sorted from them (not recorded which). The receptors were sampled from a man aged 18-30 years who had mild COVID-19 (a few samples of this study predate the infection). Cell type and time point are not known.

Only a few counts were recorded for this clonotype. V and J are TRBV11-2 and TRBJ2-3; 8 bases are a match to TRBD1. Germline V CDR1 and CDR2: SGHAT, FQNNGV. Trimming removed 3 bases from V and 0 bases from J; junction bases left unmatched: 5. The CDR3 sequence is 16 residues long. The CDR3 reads CASSFQGAWSTDTQYF. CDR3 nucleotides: TGTGCCAGCAGCTTTCAGGGGGCTTGGAGCACAGATACGCAGTATTTT.

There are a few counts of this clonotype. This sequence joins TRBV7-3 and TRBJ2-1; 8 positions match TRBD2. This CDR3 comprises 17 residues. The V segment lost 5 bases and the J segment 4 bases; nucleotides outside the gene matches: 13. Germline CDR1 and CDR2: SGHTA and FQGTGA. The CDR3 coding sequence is TGTGCCAGCAGCCAGGACCTCGGGGGGGCGGCGTACAATGAGCAGTTCTTC. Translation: CASSQDLGGAAYNEQFF.

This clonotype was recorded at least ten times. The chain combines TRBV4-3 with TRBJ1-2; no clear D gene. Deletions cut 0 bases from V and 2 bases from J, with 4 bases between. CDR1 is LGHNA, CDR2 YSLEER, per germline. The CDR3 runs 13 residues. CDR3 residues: CASSQDPNYGYTF. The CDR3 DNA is TGCGCCAGCAGCCAAGACCCCAACTATGGCTACACCTTC.

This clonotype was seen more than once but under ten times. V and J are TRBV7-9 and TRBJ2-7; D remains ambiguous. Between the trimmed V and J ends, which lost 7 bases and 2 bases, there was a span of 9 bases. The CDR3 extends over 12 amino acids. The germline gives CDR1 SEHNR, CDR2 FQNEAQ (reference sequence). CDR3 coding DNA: TGTGCCAGCACCGCCGGCCCCTACGAGCAGTACTTC. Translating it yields CASTAGPYEQYF.

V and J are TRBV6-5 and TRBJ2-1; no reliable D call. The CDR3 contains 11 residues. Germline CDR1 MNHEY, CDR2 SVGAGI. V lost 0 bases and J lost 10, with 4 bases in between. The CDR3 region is CASSYSGEQFF. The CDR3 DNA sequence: TGTGCCAGCAGTTACTCAGGGGAGCAGTTCTTC.

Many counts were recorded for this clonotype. The CDR3 coding sequence is TGTGCCAGCAGCAATCCCATTACCGAGAGCTCCTATAATTCACCCCTCCACTTT. Translation gives CASSNPITESSYNSPLHF. The gene calls are TRBV7-8 and TRBJ1-6, with D uncertain. This CDR3 is 18 amino acids long. Germline V gives CDR1 SGHVS, CDR2 FQNEAQ. Trimming cost V 5 bases and J 0 bases, with 17 bases left between them.

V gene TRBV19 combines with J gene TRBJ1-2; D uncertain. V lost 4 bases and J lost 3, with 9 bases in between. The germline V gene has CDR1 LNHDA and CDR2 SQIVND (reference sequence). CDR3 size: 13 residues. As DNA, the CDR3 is TGTGCCAGTAGTACTGAGCGCTACTATGGCTACACCTTC. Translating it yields CASSTERYYGYTF. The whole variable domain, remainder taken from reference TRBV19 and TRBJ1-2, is DGGITQSPKYLFRKEGQNVTLSCEQNLNHDAMYWYRQDPGQGLRLIYYSQIVNDFQKGDIAEGYSVSREKKESFPLTVTSAQKNPTAFYLCASSTERYYGYTFGSGTRLTVV.